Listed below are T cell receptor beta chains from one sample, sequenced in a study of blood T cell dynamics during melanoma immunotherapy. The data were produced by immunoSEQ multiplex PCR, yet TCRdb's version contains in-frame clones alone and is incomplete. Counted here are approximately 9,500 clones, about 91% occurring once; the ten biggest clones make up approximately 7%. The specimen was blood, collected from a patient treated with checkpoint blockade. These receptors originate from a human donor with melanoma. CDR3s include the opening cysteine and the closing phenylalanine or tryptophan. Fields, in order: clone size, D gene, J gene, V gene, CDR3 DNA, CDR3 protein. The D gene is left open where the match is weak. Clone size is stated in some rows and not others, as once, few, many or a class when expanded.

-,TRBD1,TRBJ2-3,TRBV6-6,TGTGCCAGCAGTTACTCAGGGACAGGGGGAAGAGATACGCAGTATTTT,CASSYSGTGGRDTQYF
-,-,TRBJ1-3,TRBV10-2,TGCGCCAGCAGTGCCAGGAGCTCTGGAAACACCATATATTTT,CASSARSSGNTIYF
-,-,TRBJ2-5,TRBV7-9,TGTGCCAGCACCCCACCCAGGACAGAGTTAGGACAAGCGCCCCAGTACTTC,CASTPPRTELGQAPQYF
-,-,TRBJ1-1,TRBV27,TGTGCCAGCAGTAGGGGAGTCGAAGCTTTCTTT,CASSRGVEAFF
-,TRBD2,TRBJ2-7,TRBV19,TGTGCCAGTAGTATCCTCAGCGGGAGCGCCAACGAGCAGTACTTC,CASSILSGSANEQYF
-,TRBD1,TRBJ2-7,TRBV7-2,TGTGCCAGCAGACCCGGGGGGACAGGGGCAAACGAGCAGTACTTC,CASRPGGTGANEQYF
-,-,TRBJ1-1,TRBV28,TGTGCCAGCAGTTTATCCGGGACGGCCTTAAGTGCTTTCTTT,CASSLSGTALSAFF
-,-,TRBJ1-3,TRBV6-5,TGTGCCAGCAGTTACTCAGCAGGGACTGGAAACACCATATATTTT,CASSYSAGTGNTIYF
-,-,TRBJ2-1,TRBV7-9,TGTGCCAGCAGCTTACCAGGGATTCTCTACAATGAGCAGTTCTTC,CASSLPGILYNEQFF
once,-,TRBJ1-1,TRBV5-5,TGTGCCAGCAGCTTGGTCGAGATACCTTACACTGAAGCTTTCTTT,CASSLVEIPYTEAFF
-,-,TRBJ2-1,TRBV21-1,TGTGCCAGCAGCAAACTAGCGGGAGGGAGGTTGGATGAGCAGTTCTTC,CASSKLAGGRLDEQFF
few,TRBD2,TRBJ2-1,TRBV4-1,TGCGCCAGCAGCCAAGACACTAGCGGAGCCTACAATGAGCAGTTCTTC,CASSQDTSGAYNEQFF
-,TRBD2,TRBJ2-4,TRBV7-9,TGTGCCAGCAGCTTGTTTGGTCTAGCGGAAAACATTCAGTACTTC,CASSLFGLAENIQYF
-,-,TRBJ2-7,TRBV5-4,TGTGCCACTAGGAGTTGGCTGACGGGCTACGAGCAGTACTTC,CATRSWLTGYEQYF
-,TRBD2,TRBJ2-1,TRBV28,TGTGCCAGCAGTTCGATCTTCAGCGGGAGCTCCTACAATGAGCAGTTCTTC,CASSSIFSGSSYNEQFF
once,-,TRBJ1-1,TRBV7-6,TGTGCCAGCAGCTTTAGGGACTTGAACACTGAAGCTTTCTTT,CASSFRDLNTEAFF
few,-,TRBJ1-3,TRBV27,TGTGCCAGCAGTTTATCGGGAGCGGGGTCTGGAAACACCATATATTTT,CASSLSGAGSGNTIYF
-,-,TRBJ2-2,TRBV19,TGTGCCAGTAGTATAGAGACTTTCACCGGGGAGCTGTTTTTT,CASSIETFTGELFF
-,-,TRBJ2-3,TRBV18,TGTGCCAGCTCATACACAGATACGCAGTATTTT,CASSYTDTQYF
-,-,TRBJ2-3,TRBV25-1,TGTGCCAGCAGTGAACTTGGGGTGAAAGATACGCAGTATTTT,CASSELGVKDTQYF
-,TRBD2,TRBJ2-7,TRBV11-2,TGTGCCAGCAGCAAACTAGCGGGAGCCTACGAGCAGTACTTC,CASSKLAGAYEQYF
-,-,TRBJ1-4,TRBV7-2,TGTGCCAGCAGCCCAAACGCATACGAAAAACTGTTTTTT,CASSPNAYEKLFF
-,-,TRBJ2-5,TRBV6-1,TGTGCCAGCAGTGCGCTCCAAGAGACCCAGTACTTC,CASSALQETQYF
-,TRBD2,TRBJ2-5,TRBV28,TGTGCCAGCCGTTTGGGACTAGCGGGAGAGCAAGAGACCCAGTACTTC,CASRLGLAGEQETQYF
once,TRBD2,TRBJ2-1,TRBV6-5,TGTGCCAGCAGTTACTGGGGCGGGAGGGCCCGGAATGAGCAGTTCTTC,CASSYWGGRARNEQFF
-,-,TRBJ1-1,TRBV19,TGTGCCAGTAGTACCTTAATAGGGAGGACTGAAGCTTTCTTT,CASSTLIGRTEAFF
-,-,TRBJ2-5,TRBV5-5,TGTGCCAGCAGCCCTCCAGCTCAGACAGGACAAGAGACCCAGTACTTC,CASSPPAQTGQETQYF
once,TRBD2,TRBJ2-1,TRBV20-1,TGCAGTGCGCGGGGACTAGCGGAGCAGTTCTTC,CSARGLAEQFF
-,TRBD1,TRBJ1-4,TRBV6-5,TGTGCCAGCAAGGGGACAGCCTTTGAAAAACTGTTTTTT,CASKGTAFEKLFF
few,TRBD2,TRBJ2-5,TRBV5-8,TGTGCCAGCAGCCCGGGAGGGGCAGCGGAGGGAGATGAGACCCAGTACTTC,CASSPGGAAEGDETQYF
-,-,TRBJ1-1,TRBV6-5,TGTGCCAGCAGTGGGATTTTGAACACTGAAGCTTTCTTT,CASSGILNTEAFF
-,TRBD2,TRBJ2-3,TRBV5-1,TGCGCCAGCAGTTCCTACTCCCTAGCGGGAGACCAGTATTTT,CASSSYSLAGDQYF
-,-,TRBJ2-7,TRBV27,TGTGCCAGCAGTTTTTTGTCGGGCTACGAGCAGTACTTC,CASSFLSGYEQYF
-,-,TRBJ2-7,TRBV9,TGTGCCAGCAGCGTAGAAGCAGGAGGGGGCTACGAGCAGTACTTC,CASSVEAGGGYEQYF
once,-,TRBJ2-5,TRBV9,TGTGCCAGCAGTAGAACAGGGTCGGGAGAGACCCAGTACTTC,CASSRTGSGETQYF
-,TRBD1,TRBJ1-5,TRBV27,TGTGCCAGCAGTCCAGGACAGGGTACCCAGCCCCAGCATTTT,CASSPGQGTQPQHF
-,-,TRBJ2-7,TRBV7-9,TGTGCCAGCAGCACCACCACAGGGATCTACGAGCAGTACTTC,CASSTTTGIYEQYF
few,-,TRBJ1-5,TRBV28,TGTGCCAGCAGTTTATTGTATAGCAATCAGCCCCAGCATTTT,CASSLLYSNQPQHF
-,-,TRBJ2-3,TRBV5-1,TGCGCCAGCAGCTTACGGGGCACCACAGATACGCAGTATTTT,CASSLRGTTDTQYF
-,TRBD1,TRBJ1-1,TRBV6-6,TGTGCCAGCAGTGGCCGGGACAGGGTTGTGAACACTGAAGCTTTCTTT,CASSGRDRVVNTEAFF
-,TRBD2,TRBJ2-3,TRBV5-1,TGCGCCAGCAGCTTACCAGCGGGAGGTACAGATACGCAGTATTTT,CASSLPAGGTDTQYF
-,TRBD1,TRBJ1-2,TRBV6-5,TGTGCCAGCAGCTCCTTCCGGGACAGCTATGGCTACACCTTC,CASSSFRDSYGYTF
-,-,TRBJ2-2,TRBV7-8,TGTGCCAGCAGCTTGGGCTCAACCACCGGGGAGCTGTTTTTT,CASSLGSTTGELFF
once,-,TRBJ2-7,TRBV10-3,TGTGCCAGCAGCCCCGGGGGAGGCGGCTACGAGCAGTACTTC,CASSPGGGGYEQYF
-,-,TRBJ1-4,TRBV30,TGTGCCTGGAGAGGGGGGGACGACTGGAATGAAAAACTGTTTTTT,CAWRGGDDWNEKLFF
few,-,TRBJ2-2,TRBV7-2,TGTGCCAGCAGCTCCAGGACAGCGAACACCGGGGAGCTGTTTTTT,CASSSRTANTGELFF
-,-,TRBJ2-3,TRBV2,TGTGCCAGTTCAGGACAAGGAAGCACAGATACGCAGTATTTT,CASSGQGSTDTQYF
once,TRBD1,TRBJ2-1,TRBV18,TGTGCCAGCTCACCACCGGGGACAGGGTCCTACAATGAGCAGTTCTTC,CASSPPGTGSYNEQFF
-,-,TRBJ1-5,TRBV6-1,TGTGCCAGCAGTGAAAAGGCCGACCGGGCCCAGCATTTT,CASSEKADRAQHF
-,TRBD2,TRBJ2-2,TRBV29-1,TGCAGCGCCTACAGCATAGCGGGAGGGACCGGGGAGCTGTTTTTT,CSAYSIAGGTGELFF
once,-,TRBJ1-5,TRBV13,TGTGCCAGCAGCTTGAGGCAGGAGGGTCAGCCCCAGCATTTT,CASSLRQEGQPQHF
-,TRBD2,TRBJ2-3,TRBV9,TGTGCCAGCAGTTTAGCGGGAGGGCCGGTAGATACGCAGTATTTT,CASSLAGGPVDTQYF
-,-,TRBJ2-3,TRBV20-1,TGCAGTGCTAGTGTAATAGATACGCAGTATTTT,CSASVIDTQYF
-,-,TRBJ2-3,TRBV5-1,TGCGCCAGCAGCTTGTCGGCGGGCACAGATACGCAGTATTTT,CASSLSAGTDTQYF
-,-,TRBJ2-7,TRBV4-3,TGCGCCAGCAGCCAAGAAAGCGGCTCGAGGGCCTACGAGCAGTACTTC,CASSQESGSRAYEQYF
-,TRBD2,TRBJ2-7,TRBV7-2,TGTGCCAGCAGCTTAGGAGGGACTAGCGTCCACGAGCAGTACTTC,CASSLGGTSVHEQYF